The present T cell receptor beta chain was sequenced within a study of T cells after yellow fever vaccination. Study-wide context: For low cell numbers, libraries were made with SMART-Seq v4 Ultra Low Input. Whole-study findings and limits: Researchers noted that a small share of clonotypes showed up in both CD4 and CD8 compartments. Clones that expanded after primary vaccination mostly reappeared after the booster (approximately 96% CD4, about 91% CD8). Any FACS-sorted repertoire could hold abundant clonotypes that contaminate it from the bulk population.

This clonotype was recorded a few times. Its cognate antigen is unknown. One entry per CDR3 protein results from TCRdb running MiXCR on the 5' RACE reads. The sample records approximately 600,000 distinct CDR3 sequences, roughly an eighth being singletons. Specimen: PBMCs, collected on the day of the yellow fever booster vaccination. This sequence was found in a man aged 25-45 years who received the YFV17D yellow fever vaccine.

The CDR3 DNA sequence: TGTGCCAGTAGCGGTCAAGGGACAGGGGGCGATCGGTTCTTC. It encodes CASSGQGTGGDRFF. The chain carries TRBV19 and TRBJ2-1; 12 nucleotides line up with TRBD1. Per the germline V gene, CDR1 is LNHDA and CDR2 is SQIVND (reference sequence). V was pared by 6 bases and J by 15 bases, with 12 bases of the junction left unmatched. The CDR3 is 14 residues long.